This T cell receptor (beta chain) was documented in a study of T cells after posttransplantation cyclophosphamide. This clone occurred once. What it recognizes is unknown. Study-wide results and caveats: Blood and skin or GI T cell repertoires showed limited TRB overlap. Recipient CMV seropositivity and CMV reactivation strongly tracked TRB clonality. Later blood repertoires were often dominated by clones from the donor CD8+ memory compartment.

Germline V CDR1 and CDR2: SEHNR, FQNEAQ (reference sequence). This CDR3 is 14 amino acids long. Deletions cut 11 bases from V and 2 bases from J, with 18 bases between. TCRdb's copy holds only in-frame clones and misses some; the assay was immunoSEQ multiplex PCR. Here the sample spans tens of thousands of clones, about 86% being singletons. Material: PBMCs. The V gene is TRBV7-9, the J gene TRBJ1-1; a possible D gene is TRBD1 (5 bases). This sequence originates from a young man with a blood cancer, CMV-positive, and with a related stem cell donor. CDR3 bases: TGTGCCTCTGATGCGGGGCGAGAAAACACTGAAGCTTTCTTT. It codes for CASDAGRENTEAFF.